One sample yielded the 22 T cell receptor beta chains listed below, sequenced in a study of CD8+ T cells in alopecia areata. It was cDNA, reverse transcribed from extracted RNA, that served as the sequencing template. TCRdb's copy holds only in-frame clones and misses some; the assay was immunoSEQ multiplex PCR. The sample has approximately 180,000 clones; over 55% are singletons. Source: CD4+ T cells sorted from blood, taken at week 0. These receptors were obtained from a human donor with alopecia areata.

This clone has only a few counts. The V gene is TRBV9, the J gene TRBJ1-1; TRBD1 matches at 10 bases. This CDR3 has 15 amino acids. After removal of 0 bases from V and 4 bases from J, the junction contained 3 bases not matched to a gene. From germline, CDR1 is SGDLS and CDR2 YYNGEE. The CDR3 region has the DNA TGTGCCAGCAGCGTAGGACAGGGGGCGACCACTGAAGCTTTCTTT. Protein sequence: CASSVGQGATTEAFF.

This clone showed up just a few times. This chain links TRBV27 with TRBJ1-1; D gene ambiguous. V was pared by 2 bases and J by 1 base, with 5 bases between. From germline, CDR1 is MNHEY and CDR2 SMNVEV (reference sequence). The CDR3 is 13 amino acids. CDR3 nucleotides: TGTGCCAGCAGTTTAGGACGGAACACTGAAGCTTTCTTT. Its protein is CASSLGRNTEAFF.

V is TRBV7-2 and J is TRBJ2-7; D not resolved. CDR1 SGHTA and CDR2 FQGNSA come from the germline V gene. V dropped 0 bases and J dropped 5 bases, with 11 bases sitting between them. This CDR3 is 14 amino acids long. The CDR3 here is CASSLAGYRNEQYF. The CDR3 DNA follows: TGTGCCAGCAGCTTAGCGGGGTATAGAAACGAGCAGTACTTC.

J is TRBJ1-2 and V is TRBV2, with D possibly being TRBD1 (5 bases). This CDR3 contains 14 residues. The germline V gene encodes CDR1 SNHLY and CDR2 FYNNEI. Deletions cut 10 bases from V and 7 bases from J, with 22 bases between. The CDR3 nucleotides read TGTGCCACCGAGTACGGGCAGGGTGCGTCTGGCTACACCTTC. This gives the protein CATEYGQGASGYTF.

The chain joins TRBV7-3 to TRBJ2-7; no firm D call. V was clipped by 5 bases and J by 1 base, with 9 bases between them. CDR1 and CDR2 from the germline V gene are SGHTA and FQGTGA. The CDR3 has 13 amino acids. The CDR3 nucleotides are TGTGCCAGCAGCCTAGACGGTTCCTACGAGCAGTACTTC. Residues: CASSLDGSYEQYF. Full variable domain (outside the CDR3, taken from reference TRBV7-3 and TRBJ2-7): GAGVSQTPSNKVTEKGKYVELRCDPISGHTALYWYRQSLGQGPEFLIYFQGTGAADDSGLPNDRFFAVRPEGSVSTLKIQRTERGDSAVYLCASSLDGSYEQYFGPGTRLTVT.

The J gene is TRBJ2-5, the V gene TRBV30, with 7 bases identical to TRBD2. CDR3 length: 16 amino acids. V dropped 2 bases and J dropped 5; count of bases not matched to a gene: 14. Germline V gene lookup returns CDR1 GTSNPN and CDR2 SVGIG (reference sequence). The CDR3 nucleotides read TGTGCCTGGAGTCAGGGCGGGGGAGGATTGAAGGAGACCCAGTACTTC. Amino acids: CAWSQGGGGLKETQYF.

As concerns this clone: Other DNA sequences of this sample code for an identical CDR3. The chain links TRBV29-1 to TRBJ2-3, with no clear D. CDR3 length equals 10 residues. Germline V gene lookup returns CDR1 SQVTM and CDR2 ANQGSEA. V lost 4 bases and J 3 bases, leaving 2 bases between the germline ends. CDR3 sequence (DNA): TGCAGCGTTGGGACAGATACGCAGTATTTT. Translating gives CSVGTDTQYF.

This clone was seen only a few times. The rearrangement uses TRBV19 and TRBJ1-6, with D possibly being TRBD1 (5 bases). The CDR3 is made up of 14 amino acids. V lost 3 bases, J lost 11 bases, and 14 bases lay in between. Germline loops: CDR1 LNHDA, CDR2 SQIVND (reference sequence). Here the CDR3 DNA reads TGTGCCAGTAGTATCGATTCGACGACAGCACCCCTCCACTTT. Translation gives CASSIDSTTAPLHF.

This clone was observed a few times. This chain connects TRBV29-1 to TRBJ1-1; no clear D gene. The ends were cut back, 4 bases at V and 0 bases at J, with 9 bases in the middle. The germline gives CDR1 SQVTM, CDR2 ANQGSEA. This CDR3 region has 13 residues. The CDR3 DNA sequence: TGCAGCGTTGGGGAGGGCTTGAACACTGAAGCTTTCTTT. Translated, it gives CSVGEGLNTEAFF.

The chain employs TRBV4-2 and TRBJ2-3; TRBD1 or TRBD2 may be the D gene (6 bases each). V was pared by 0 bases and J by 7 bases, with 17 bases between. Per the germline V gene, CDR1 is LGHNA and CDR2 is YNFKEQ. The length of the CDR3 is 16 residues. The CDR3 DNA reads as TGTGCCAGCAGCCAAGAGGGGGCGGGGTTGTCTTATACGCAGTATTTT. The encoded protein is CASSQEGAGLSYTQYF.

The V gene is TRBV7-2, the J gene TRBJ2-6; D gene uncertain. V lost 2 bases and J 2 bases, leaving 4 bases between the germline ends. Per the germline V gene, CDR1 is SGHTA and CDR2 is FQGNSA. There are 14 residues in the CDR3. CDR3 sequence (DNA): TGTGCCAGCAGCTTAATAGCTGGGGCCAACGTCCTGACTTTC. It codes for CASSLIAGANVLTF.

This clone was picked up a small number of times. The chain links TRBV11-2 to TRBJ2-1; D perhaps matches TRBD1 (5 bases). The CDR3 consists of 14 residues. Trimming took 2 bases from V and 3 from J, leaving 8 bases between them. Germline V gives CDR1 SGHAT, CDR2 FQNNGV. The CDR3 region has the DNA TGTGCCAGCAGCTTAAGAACAGGCTACAATGAGCAGTTCTTC. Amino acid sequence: CASSLRTGYNEQFF.

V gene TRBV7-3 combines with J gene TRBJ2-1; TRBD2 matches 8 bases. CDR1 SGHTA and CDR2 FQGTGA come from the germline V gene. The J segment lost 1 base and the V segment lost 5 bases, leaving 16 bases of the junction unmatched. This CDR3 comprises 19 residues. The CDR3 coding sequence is TGTGCCAGCAGCCCGACCCCGGGGGGGGCCCCTAAATCCTACAATGAGCAGTTCTTC. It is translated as CASSPTPGGAPKSYNEQFF.

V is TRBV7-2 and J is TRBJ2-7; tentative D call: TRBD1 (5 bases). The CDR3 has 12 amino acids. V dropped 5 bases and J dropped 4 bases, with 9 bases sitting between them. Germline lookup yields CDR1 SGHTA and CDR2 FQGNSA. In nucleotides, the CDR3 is TGTGCCAGCAGCATGACAGAATACGAGCAGTACTTC. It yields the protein CASSMTEYEQYF.

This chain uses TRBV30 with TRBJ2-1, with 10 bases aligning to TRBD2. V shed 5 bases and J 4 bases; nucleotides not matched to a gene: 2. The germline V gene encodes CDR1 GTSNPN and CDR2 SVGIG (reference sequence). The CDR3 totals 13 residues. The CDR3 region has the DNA TGTGCCTGGGCTAGCGGGGGTTACAATGAGCAGTTCTTC. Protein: CAWASGGYNEQFF.

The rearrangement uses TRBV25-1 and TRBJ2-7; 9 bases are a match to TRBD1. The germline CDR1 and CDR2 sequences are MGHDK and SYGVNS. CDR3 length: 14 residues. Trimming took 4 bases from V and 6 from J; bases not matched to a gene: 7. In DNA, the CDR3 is TGTGCCAGCAGTGGAAGGGACAGGGTTGGCGAGCAGTACTTC. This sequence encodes CASSGRDRVGEQYF.

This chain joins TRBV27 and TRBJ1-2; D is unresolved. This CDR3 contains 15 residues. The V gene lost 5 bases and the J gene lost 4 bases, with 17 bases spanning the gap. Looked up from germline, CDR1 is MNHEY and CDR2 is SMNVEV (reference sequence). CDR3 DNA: TGTGCCAGCAGTCCCGGACTTTATCAAAGCTATGGCTACACCTTC. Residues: CASSPGLYQSYGYTF.

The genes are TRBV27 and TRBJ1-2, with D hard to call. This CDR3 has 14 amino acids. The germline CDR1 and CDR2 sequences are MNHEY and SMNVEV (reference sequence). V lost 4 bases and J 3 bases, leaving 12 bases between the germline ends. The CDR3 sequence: CASSSLRTDYGYTF. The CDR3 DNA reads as TGTGCCAGCAGTTCCTTGAGAACCGACTATGGCTACACCTTC.

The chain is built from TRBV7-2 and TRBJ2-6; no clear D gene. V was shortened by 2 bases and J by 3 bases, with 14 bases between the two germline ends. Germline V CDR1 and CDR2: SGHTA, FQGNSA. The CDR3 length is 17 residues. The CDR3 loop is CASSLSGVWGGANVLTF. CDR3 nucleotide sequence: TGTGCCAGCAGCTTAAGTGGTGTTTGGGGTGGGGCCAACGTCCTGACTTTC.

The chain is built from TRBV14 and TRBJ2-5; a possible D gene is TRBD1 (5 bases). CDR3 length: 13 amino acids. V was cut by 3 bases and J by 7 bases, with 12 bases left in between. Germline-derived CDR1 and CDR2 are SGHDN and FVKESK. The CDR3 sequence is CASSQQGGWTQYF. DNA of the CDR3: TGTGCCAGCAGCCAGCAGGGCGGTTGGACCCAGTACTTC. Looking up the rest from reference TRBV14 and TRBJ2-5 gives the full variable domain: EAGVTQFPSHSVIEKGQTVTLRCDPISGHDNLYWYRRVMGKEIKFLLHFVKESKQDESGMPNNRFLAERTGGTYSTLKVQPAELEDSGVYFCASSQQGGWTQYFGPGTRLLVL.

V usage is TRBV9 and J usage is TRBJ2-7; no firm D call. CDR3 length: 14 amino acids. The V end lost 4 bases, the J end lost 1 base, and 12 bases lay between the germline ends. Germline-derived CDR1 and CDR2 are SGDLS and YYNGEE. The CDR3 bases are TGTGCCAGCAGCCTCCTGTTAGGATCCTACGAGCAGTACTTC. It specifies CASSLLLGSYEQYF.

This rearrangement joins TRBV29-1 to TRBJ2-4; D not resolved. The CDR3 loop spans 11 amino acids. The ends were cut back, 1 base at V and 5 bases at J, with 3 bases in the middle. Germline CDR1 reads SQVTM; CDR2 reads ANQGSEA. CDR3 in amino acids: CSVEVQNIQYF. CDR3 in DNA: TGCAGCGTTGAAGTACAAAACATTCAGTACTTC. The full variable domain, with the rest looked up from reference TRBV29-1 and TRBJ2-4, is SAVISQKPSRDICQRGTSLTIQCQVDSQVTMMFWYRQQPGQSLTLIATANQGSEATYESGFVIDKFPISRPNLTFSTLTVSNMSPEDSSIYLCSVEVQNIQYFGAGTRLSVL.